The present entry profiles one TCR beta chain with its context. These data originate in a study of blood T cells in healthy people across ages. A second PCR, run for about 7 to 11 cycles, used a sample-barcoded 5' primer plus a J-beta primer mix. TCRdb recomputed calls from the 5' RACE reads with MiXCR, one row per CDR3 protein. Among about 1,000,000 distinct CDR3 sequences listed, roughly 45% were seen once. J gave up 1 base and V 8 bases, and 4 bases lay outside the gene matches. CDR1 is MNHEY and CDR2 is SMNVEV in the germline V gene (reference sequence). The CDR3 loop spans 14 amino acids. Source material: blood. The V and J genes are TRBV27 and TRBJ2-2, with TRBD1 matching 7 bases. The sequence was collected from a woman aged 60-75 years in good health. CDR3 amino acids: CASERTGNTGELFF. CDR3 sequence (DNA): TGTGCCAGCGAGAGGACAGGGAACACCGGGGAGCTGTTTTTT.